One and the same sample provided the 19 T cell receptor beta chains below, sequenced in a study of T cells in women clearing cervical HPV infection. TCRdb keeps only in-frame clones here, not all; method: immunoSEQ multiplex PCR. This sample's table reports 20,000 to 25,000 clones. The sequenced sample was blood buffy coat. The receptors here all came from a woman between 18 and 70 years old with a cervical HPV16 infection that either progressed to CIN3+ or cleared (not recorded which).

A word on this clone: Read coverage stops 3 residues before the CDR3 terminus; the germline J gene supplies the remainder. The chain uses TRBV5-1 and TRBJ2-1; 8 bases map to TRBD1. This CDR3 contains 12 residues. The V gene's germline CDR1 is SGHRS and CDR2 YFSETQ. J was trimmed by 8 bases and V by 7 bases; bases with no gene match: 5. The sequenced part of the CDR3 DNA is TGCGCCAGCGGACAGGGTCTGGATGAG. The encoded protein is CASGQGLDE. The CDR3 reads in full as CASGQGLDEQFF.

The sequenced CDR3 bases are TGTGCCAGCACTCGGGACAGATACCAAGAGACC. This encodes CASTRDRYQET. The whole CDR3 sequence is CASTRDRYQETQYF. The chain is built from TRBV2 and TRBJ2-5; 7 positions match TRBD1. The sequenced fragment ends 3 residues before the CDR3 boundary, so the rest is inferred from the germline J gene. The CDR3 consists of 14 residues. After removal of 7 bases from V and 0 bases from J, the junction contained 5 bases not matched to a gene. Looked up from germline, CDR1 is SNHLY and CDR2 is FYNNEI.

Concerning this clone: The DNA ends 3 residues before the CDR3 does, and the rest of the CDR3 is filled in from the germline J gene. This chain links TRBV4-2 with TRBJ2-1; a possible D gene is TRBD1 (6 bases). The V gene's germline CDR1 is LGHNA and CDR2 YNFKEQ. Deletions cut 0 bases from V and 7 bases from J, with 19 bases between. This CDR3 has 17 residues. The DNA read from the CDR3 is TGTGCCAGCAGCCAAGAGGTTTCAGGGGTCCGCGGGAATGAG. Amino acid sequence: CASSQEVSGVRGNE. In full, the CDR3 is CASSQEVSGVRGNEQFF.

Concerning this clone itself: Read sequence stops 3 residues before the CDR3 end, and the germline J gene provides the missing end. The rearrangement joins TRBV30 to TRBJ1-5; D ambiguous. V shed 0 bases and J shed 5 bases, with 8 bases lying between them. CDR3 size: 13 residues. Looked up from germline, CDR1 is GTSNPN and CDR2 is SVGIG (reference sequence). The covered CDR3 bases are TGTGCCTGGAGTGTACAGCTGGATCAGCCC. This encodes CAWSVQLDQP. The whole CDR3 is CAWSVQLDQPQHF.

About this clone: The sequenced fragment ends 3 residues before the CDR3 boundary, so the rest is inferred from the germline J gene. The rearrangement uses TRBV12-3 or TRBV12-4 and TRBJ2-3; 8 bases line up with TRBD1. This CDR3 spans 14 amino acids. With V trimmed by 4 bases and J by 6 bases, 6 bases remained unmatched. CDR3 DNA, as far as it was read: TGTGCCAGCAGTTCACGTAACAGGGGGGATACG. Translation gives CASSSRNRGDT. Given in full, the CDR3 is CASSSRNRGDTQYF.

In regard to this clone: The sequenced fragment ends 3 residues before the CDR3 boundary, so the rest is inferred from the germline J gene. J is TRBJ1-6 and V is TRBV2; D is possibly TRBD1 (6 bases). V gave up 8 bases and J gave up 1 base, with 6 bases separating them. The CDR3 runs 13 residues. Germline V gene lookup returns CDR1 SNHLY and CDR2 FYNNEI. Incomplete CDR3 DNA: TGTGCCAGCCAGGGGTCCTATAATTCACCC. Its protein is CASQGSYNSP. In full, the CDR3 reads CASQGSYNSPLHF.

Comment on this clone: The read stops 3 residues short of the end of the CDR3; the missing end is completed from the germline J gene. This sequence joins TRBV20-1 and TRBJ2-3; 9 bases align to TRBD2. V was clipped by 3 bases and J by 5 bases; unmatched bases: 6. The germline V gene encodes CDR1 DFQATT and CDR2 SNEGSKA (reference sequence). The CDR3 covers 14 residues. The CDR3 loop is CSASRRGGGDTQYF. The sequenced part of the CDR3 DNA is TGCAGTGCTAGTCGTCGCGGGGGGGGAGATACG.

In regard to this clone: The missing CDR3 end, 3 residues past where the read stops, is filled in from the germline J gene. The chain recombines TRBV18 with TRBJ2-5; no definite D call. CDR1 and CDR2 (germline): KGHSH, LQKENI. V lost 6 bases to trimming and J lost 2 bases, with 7 bases between them. This CDR3 spans 12 amino acids. CDR3 amino acids: CASSAEQETQYF. CDR3 DNA, as far as it was read: TGTGCCAGCTCTGCAGAACAAGAGACC. Supplemented by reference TRBV18 and TRBJ2-5, the full variable domain reads NAGVMQNPRHLVRRRGQEARLRCSPMKGHSHVYWYRQLPEEGLKFMVYLQKENIIDESGMPKERFSAEFPKEGPSILRIQQVVRGDSAAYFCASSAEQETQYFGPGTRLLVL.

About this clone: The DNA ends 3 residues before the CDR3 does, and the rest of the CDR3 is filled in from the germline J gene. The chain joins TRBV19 to TRBJ2-3, with 7 bases that match TRBD2. J gave up 0 bases and V 3 bases, and 3 bases lay outside the gene matches. CDR3 length equals 15 residues. Germline assignment: CDR1 LNHDA and CDR2 SQIVND (reference sequence). The CDR3 bases that were read are TGTGCCAGTAGTATGCGGGAGACTAGCACAGATACG. It translates to CASSMRETSTDT. The whole CDR3 protein reads CASSMRETSTDTQYF. Drawing the rest from reference TRBV19 and TRBJ2-3, the complete variable domain is DGGITQSPKYLFRKEGQNVTLSCEQNLNHDAMYWYRQDPGQGLRLIYYSQIVNDFQKGDIAEGYSVSREKKESFPLTVTSAQKNPTAFYLCASSMRETSTDTQYFGPGTRLTVL.

In regard to this clone: From the germline J gene comes the end of the CDR3, since the read stops 3 residues before it. The J gene is TRBJ1-5, the V gene TRBV10-3, with 7 bases matching TRBD1. V lost 3 bases and J lost 2; bases outside the gene matches: 4. CDR3 size: 15 residues. Germline V lookup: CDR1 ENHRY, CDR2 SYGVKD. CDR3 residues: CAISEGQERNQPQHF. CDR3 DNA (partial): TGTGCCATCAGTGAAGGACAGGAGCGCAATCAGCCC.

The DNA read from the CDR3 is TGTGCCTGGTTAAAGGGACAGGGTGGTTCAAGC. Protein sequence: CAWLKGQGGSS. The entire CDR3 protein reads CAWLKGQGGSSYTF. V and J are TRBV30 and TRBJ1-2, with TRBD1 matching 9 bases. The read comes to an end 3 residues before the CDR3 does, leaving the germline J gene to fill in the end. Looked up from germline, CDR1 is GTSNPN and CDR2 is SVGIG (reference sequence). This CDR3 has 14 amino acids. The variable domain in full, with the rest retrieved from reference TRBV30 and TRBJ1-2, is SQTIHQWPATLVQPVGSPLSLECTVEGTSNPNLYWYRQAAGRGLQLLFYSVGIGQISSEVPQNLSASRPQDRQFILSSKKLLLSDSGFYLCAWLKGQGGSSYTFGSGTRLTVV.

Note on this clone: The read ends 3 residues before the CDR3 terminus; that terminus is restored from the germline J gene. This chain connects TRBV10-3 to TRBJ1-4; TRBD1 matches at 8 bases. CDR1 ENHRY and CDR2 SYGVKD come from the germline V gene. The trim removed 6 bases at V and 4 bases at J, leaving 4 bases unmatched. CDR3 length: 14 residues. CDR3 loop: CAISEDRDNEKLFF. The part of the CDR3 DNA that was read is TGTGCCATCAGCGAGGACAGGGATAATGAAAAA.

This CDR3 reads CASSLVPSGTEAFF. The CDR3 bases that were read are TGTGCCAGCAGCTTAGTCCCGTCGGGCACTGAA. The genes are TRBV7-9 and TRBJ1-1; D is ambiguous. The CDR3 end is not reached by the read, which stops 3 residues before it; the germline J gene fills it in. V was pared by 1 base and J by 4 bases, with 10 bases between. The CDR3 is 14 residues long. From germline, CDR1 is SEHNR and CDR2 FQNEAQ (reference sequence).

In regard to this clone: The read finishes 3 residues shy of the CDR3 end, and the germline J gene is used to complete it. V and J are TRBV19 and TRBJ2-5; 11 bases are a match to TRBD2. The germline V gene encodes CDR1 LNHDA and CDR2 SQIVND (reference sequence). The CDR3 is 15 residues long. V trimming: 6 bases; J trimming: 0 bases; junction bases outside the gene matches: 3. The CDR3 loop reads CASSRLAGNQETQYF. Partial CDR3 DNA: TGTGCCAGTAGCAGACTAGCGGGGAACCAAGAGACC.

As regards this clone: The CDR3 end falls 3 residues outside the read, so it is completed with the germline J gene. This rearrangement joins TRBV7-6 to TRBJ2-2; 7 nucleotides line up with TRBD1. Germline assignment: CDR1 SGHVS and CDR2 FNYEAQ. V gave up 4 bases and J gave up 4 bases; unmatched junction bases: 12. The length of the CDR3 is 17 residues. The CDR3 sequence: CASSSRQTGASTGELFF. CDR3 bases read: TGTGCCAGCAGCTCGAGACAAACAGGGGCGAGCACCGGGGAG.

On this clone: The read ends 3 residues before the CDR3 terminus; that terminus is restored from the germline J gene. This chain joins TRBV20-1 and TRBJ2-4, with 9 bases fitting TRBD2. The length of the CDR3 is 16 residues. With 0 bases clipped from V and 7 bases from J, the junction kept 10 bases outside the gene matches. CDR1 is DFQATT, CDR2 SNEGSKA, per germline (reference sequence). CDR3 bases read: TGCAGTGCTAGAGAGCGGGAGGGGGCGATGGTGAACATT. Translating gives CSAREREGAMVNI. The complete CDR3 sequence is CSAREREGAMVNIQYF.

As to this clone: Read data end 3 residues before the CDR3 end; the end is taken from the germline J gene. This sample also contains other DNA sequences that code for the same CDR3. This rearrangement joins TRBV18 to TRBJ2-7; TRBD2 agrees at 7 bases. The CDR3 extends over 17 amino acids. In germline, CDR1 is KGHSH, CDR2 LQKENI. The V segment lost 6 bases and the J segment 5 bases; nucleotides outside the gene matches: 19. CDR3 sequence: CASSPRTDGRRGNEQYF. The sequenced part of the CDR3 DNA is TGTGCCAGCTCCCCGCGAACCGACGGAAGGCGGGGGAACGAG.

Of note for this clone: The CDR3 end is not reached by the read, which stops 3 residues before it; the germline J gene fills it in. The chain links TRBV20-1 to TRBJ2-1, with no clear D. CDR3 size: 13 residues. Trimming took off 3 bases at V and 6 bases at J, with 12 bases between the two ends. Germline CDR1 and CDR2: DFQATT and SNEGSKA (reference sequence). Incomplete CDR3 DNA: TGCAGTGCTAGCGGTCCCCCCCCCAATGAG. Translation: CSASGPPPNE. The full-length CDR3 reads as CSASGPPPNEQFF.

A note on this clone: The read halts 3 residues ahead of the CDR3 end, with the missing end drawn from the germline J gene. This chain joins TRBV6-2 or TRBV6-3 and TRBJ1-6; D is possibly TRBD1 (5 bases). Germline V gene sequence: CDR1 MNHEY, CDR2 SVGEGT. This CDR3 has 12 residues. V was clipped by 10 bases and J by 10 bases, with 14 bases between them. This CDR3 is CATAAGVSPLHF. CDR3 bases read: TGTGCCACAGCTGCGGGGGTATCACCC.